One T cell receptor (beta chain) is described in this entry. The source of the sample is a study of blood T cell repertoires in COVID-19. Study-wide background: Samples taken during acute and convalescent COVID-19 were collected in the United States, Italy and Spain. Sources were T cells, B-cell-depleted T cells, or PBMCs; the material itself was cDNA or gDNA.

Produced via immunoSEQ multiplex PCR; TCRdb's table is partial and in-frame only. The sample holds approximately 82,000 clones, 85% to 95% seen once. This CDR3 has 14 amino acids. Germline lookup yields CDR1 SNHLY and CDR2 FYNNEI. V gave up 2 bases and J gave up 5 bases, with 13 bases separating them. This receptor was taken from a woman aged 60-75 years with active COVID-19. The chain has TRBV2 and TRBJ2-7; D is ambiguous. Sequencing was done on a sample of peripheral blood. The CDR3 nucleotides are TGTGCCAGCAGTGAATTAGGAACTAACCACGAGCAGTACTTC. Its translation: CASSELGTNHEQYF. Complete variable domain (other parts from reference TRBV2 and TRBJ2-7): EPEVTQTPSHQVTQMGQEVILRCVPISNHLYFYWYRQILGQKVEFLVSFYNNEISEKSEIFDDQFSVERPDGSNFTLKIRSTKLEDSAMYFCASSELGTNHEQYFGPGTRLTVT.